This record concerns one T cell receptor beta chain sequence. The CDR3 spans 15 residues. The germline V and J ends were trimmed by 4 bases and 1 base, with 12 bases remaining between them. Per the germline V gene, CDR1 is MGHRA and CDR2 is YSYEKL. The sample belongs to a study of control samples from healthy donors and cancer patients. The method was immunoSEQ multiplex PCR; TCRdb's version includes in-frame clones alone and lacks a portion of them. The data contain 95,000 to 100,000 clones, about four fifths of them singletons. V and J are TRBV4-1 and TRBJ2-3; D perhaps matches TRBD2 (6 bases). The source is a man aged 60 to 75 in good health. The specimen sequenced was blood. CDR3 bases: TGCGCCAGCAGCCCTCGGGAGAAGGGCACAGATACGCAGTATTTT. Translation: CASSPREKGTDTQYF.